This is a list of T cell receptor beta chains from one sample in a study of blood T cell repertoires in COVID-19. The repertoire was sequenced with immunoSEQ multiplex PCR; TCRdb's copy has only in-frame clones and lacks some. The sample includes about 220,000 clones, 75% to 85% of them seen just once. The sample consisted of peripheral blood. All receptors derive from a man aged 45-65 years with active or convalescent COVID-19. Each CDR3 is given with its conserved first and last residue. D genes are given only for firm matches. Only part of the rows carry a size: once, few, many, or a class if the clone is expanded.

j_call: TRBJ2-1
v_call: TRBV7-2
clone_size: NA
d_call: TRBD2
cdr3_aa: CASSPRTSGSHEQFF
cdr3_nt: TGTGCCAGCAGCCCAAGGACTAGCGGGAGCCATGAGCAGTTCTTC

j_call: TRBJ1-6
v_call: TRBV12-3/TRBV12-4
clone_size: few
d_call: NA
cdr3_aa: CASSLSPSSPLHF
cdr3_nt: TGTGCCAGCAGTTTATCTCCCTCTTCACCCCTCCACTTT

j_call: TRBJ2-2
v_call: TRBV7-2
clone_size: NA
d_call: NA
cdr3_aa: CASSLARDRAGELFF
cdr3_nt: TGTGCCAGCAGCTTAGCCAGGGATCGGGCCGGGGAGCTGTTTTTT

j_call: TRBJ1-1
v_call: TRBV13
clone_size: NA
d_call: NA
cdr3_aa: CASSLARTWLNEAFF
cdr3_nt: TGTGCCAGCAGCTTAGCCCGGACATGGTTGAATGAAGCTTTCTTT

j_call: TRBJ1-1
v_call: TRBV19
clone_size: NA
d_call: TRBD1
cdr3_aa: CASSIGQGYTEAFF
cdr3_nt: TGTGCCAGTAGTATAGGACAGGGATACACTGAAGCTTTCTTT

j_call: TRBJ1-3
v_call: TRBV5-1
clone_size: NA
d_call: NA
cdr3_aa: CASSLSGGSGNTIYF
cdr3_nt: TGCGCCAGCAGCCTGTCGGGGGGCTCTGGAAACACCATATATTTT

j_call: TRBJ2-2
v_call: TRBV5-1
clone_size: NA
d_call: TRBD2
cdr3_aa: CASSPRLAGGSNTGELFF
cdr3_nt: TGCGCCAGCAGCCCAAGACTAGCGGGGGGTTCGAACACCGGGGAGCTGTTTTTT

j_call: TRBJ2-5
v_call: TRBV10-1
clone_size: NA
d_call: TRBD1
cdr3_aa: CASTDRGRGETQYF
cdr3_nt: TGCGCCAGCACTGACAGGGGGCGAGGAGAGACCCAGTACTTC

j_call: TRBJ1-6
v_call: TRBV2
clone_size: few
d_call: NA
cdr3_aa: CASSTGYNSPLHF
cdr3_nt: TGTGCCAGTTCAACAGGGTACAATTCACCCCTCCACTTT

j_call: TRBJ2-1
v_call: TRBV5-8
clone_size: NA
d_call: TRBD1
cdr3_aa: CASTPGTGTYNEQFF
cdr3_nt: TGTGCCAGCACCCCCGGGACAGGGACCTACAATGAGCAGTTCTTC

j_call: TRBJ1-6
v_call: TRBV6-5
clone_size: NA
d_call: NA
cdr3_aa: CASSYDAQGSSPLHF
cdr3_nt: TGTGCCAGCAGTTACGACGCACAGGGTTCCTCACCCCTCCACTTT

j_call: TRBJ1-2
v_call: TRBV29-1
clone_size: NA
d_call: NA
cdr3_aa: CSVEAGGYGYTF
cdr3_nt: TGCAGCGTTGAAGCGGGCGGGTACGGCTACACCTTC

j_call: TRBJ2-1
v_call: TRBV11-2
clone_size: NA
d_call: TRBD2
cdr3_aa: CASRVGRSDNEQFF
cdr3_nt: TGTGCCAGCAGGGTCGGGAGGTCAGACAATGAGCAGTTCTTC

j_call: TRBJ1-2
v_call: TRBV29-1
clone_size: NA
d_call: NA
cdr3_aa: CSVEGPYGYTF
cdr3_nt: TGCAGCGTTGAAGGGCCCTATGGCTACACCTTC

j_call: TRBJ1-5
v_call: TRBV5-6
clone_size: NA
d_call: TRBD1
cdr3_aa: CASSAASGQGFEPQHF
cdr3_nt: TGTGCCAGCAGCGCGGCTTCGGGACAGGGGTTTGAGCCCCAGCATTTT

j_call: TRBJ1-2
v_call: TRBV10-3
clone_size: NA
d_call: NA
cdr3_aa: CAISDGSVRGYTF
cdr3_nt: TGTGCCATCAGTGATGGGTCCGTGCGGGGCTACACCTTC

j_call: TRBJ1-1
v_call: TRBV2
clone_size: NA
d_call: NA
cdr3_aa: CASSLHGVQTEAFF
cdr3_nt: TGTGCCAGCAGCCTCCACGGAGTGCAGACTGAAGCTTTCTTT

j_call: TRBJ1-1
v_call: TRBV25-1
clone_size: NA
d_call: TRBD1
cdr3_aa: CASRLSRDRGIITEAFF
cdr3_nt: TGTGCCAGCAGACTAAGCCGGGACAGGGGGATAATCACTGAAGCTTTCTTT

j_call: TRBJ2-5
v_call: TRBV6-5
clone_size: NA
d_call: NA
cdr3_aa: CANRQEGQETQYF
cdr3_nt: TGTGCCAACAGACAGGAGGGCCAAGAGACCCAGTACTTC

j_call: TRBJ2-1
v_call: TRBV6-5
clone_size: once
d_call: TRBD2
cdr3_aa: CASNFAGGFNEQFF
cdr3_nt: TGTGCCAGCAACTTTGCGGGAGGCTTCAATGAGCAGTTCTTC

j_call: TRBJ2-4
v_call: TRBV19
clone_size: NA
d_call: NA
cdr3_aa: CASSILSDSKNIQYF
cdr3_nt: TGTGCCAGTAGTATCTTGTCGGACAGCAAAAACATTCAGTACTTC

j_call: TRBJ2-3
v_call: TRBV9
clone_size: NA
d_call: NA
cdr3_aa: CASSVGRDTQYF
cdr3_nt: TGTGCCAGCAGCGTAGGTCGAGATACGCAGTATTTT

j_call: TRBJ1-5
v_call: TRBV28
clone_size: NA
d_call: NA
cdr3_aa: CASIPWGMGNQPQHF
cdr3_nt: TGTGCCAGCATTCCATGGGGCATGGGCAATCAGCCCCAGCATTTT

j_call: TRBJ2-1
v_call: TRBV7-9
clone_size: NA
d_call: NA
cdr3_aa: CASSLAVGSSYNEQFF
cdr3_nt: TGTGCCAGCAGCTTAGCGGTAGGGAGCTCCTACAATGAGCAGTTCTTC

j_call: TRBJ2-5
v_call: TRBV24-1
clone_size: NA
d_call: TRBD2
cdr3_aa: CATGLAGDQETQYF
cdr3_nt: TGTGCCACCGGACTAGCGGGGGACCAAGAGACCCAGTACTTC

j_call: TRBJ2-3
v_call: TRBV6-4
clone_size: NA
d_call: NA
cdr3_aa: CASSFRSTDTQYF
cdr3_nt: TGTGCCAGCAGTTTCCGGAGCACAGATACGCAGTATTTT

j_call: TRBJ1-4
v_call: TRBV7-6
clone_size: NA
d_call: NA
cdr3_aa: CASSLGAGVVPPATNEKLFF
cdr3_nt: TGTGCCAGCAGCTTAGGAGCAGGGGTGGTTCCGCCCGCAACTAATGAAAAACTGTTTTTT

j_call: TRBJ2-7
v_call: TRBV4-1
clone_size: NA
d_call: TRBD2
cdr3_aa: CASSQEQREGYEQYF
cdr3_nt: TGCGCCAGCAGCCAAGAACAGCGGGAGGGGTACGAGCAGTACTTC

j_call: TRBJ2-1
v_call: TRBV9
clone_size: few
d_call: TRBD2
cdr3_aa: CASSVAGGINEGGSYNEQFF
cdr3_nt: TGTGCCAGCAGCGTAGCCGGGGGGATTAATGAGGGAGGGTCTTACAATGAGCAGTTCTTC

j_call: TRBJ2-1
v_call: TRBV7-2
clone_size: NA
d_call: NA
cdr3_aa: CASSQISRGGFYNEQFF
cdr3_nt: TGTGCCAGCAGCCAAATATCTAGGGGGGGCTTCTACAATGAGCAGTTCTTC

j_call: TRBJ2-1
v_call: TRBV4-3
clone_size: NA
d_call: NA
cdr3_aa: CASSQVFGGSTSYNEQFF
cdr3_nt: TGCGCCAGCAGCCAAGTTTTTGGGGGCTCAACCTCCTACAATGAGCAGTTCTTC

j_call: TRBJ1-5
v_call: TRBV18
clone_size: NA
d_call: TRBD1
cdr3_aa: CASSPNPTGENQPQHF
cdr3_nt: TGTGCCAGCTCACCGAATCCGACAGGGGAAAATCAGCCCCAGCATTTT

j_call: TRBJ2-1
v_call: TRBV19
clone_size: NA
d_call: NA
cdr3_aa: CASSLLGTPSYNEQFF
cdr3_nt: TGTGCCAGTAGTCTCTTAGGGACACCCTCCTACAATGAGCAGTTCTTC

j_call: TRBJ1-2
v_call: TRBV19
clone_size: NA
d_call: TRBD1
cdr3_aa: CASSTGQGTFYGYTF
cdr3_nt: TGTGCCAGTAGTACCGGACAGGGGACTTTCTATGGCTACACCTTC

j_call: TRBJ1-5
v_call: TRBV6-6
clone_size: NA
d_call: TRBD1
cdr3_aa: CASKQGAGQPQHF
cdr3_nt: TGTGCCAGCAAACAGGGGGCCGGTCAGCCCCAGCATTTT

j_call: TRBJ2-1
v_call: TRBV19
clone_size: NA
d_call: TRBD2
cdr3_aa: CASRRLDGGYNEQFF
cdr3_nt: TGTGCCAGTAGGAGACTAGACGGGGGGTACAATGAGCAGTTCTTC

j_call: TRBJ2-7
v_call: TRBV30
clone_size: NA
d_call: NA
cdr3_aa: CAWTTKGGYEQYF
cdr3_nt: TGTGCCTGGACCACAAAAGGGGGCTACGAGCAGTACTTC

j_call: TRBJ2-3
v_call: TRBV4-3
clone_size: NA
d_call: NA
cdr3_aa: CASSQATWPDTQYF
cdr3_nt: TGCGCCAGCAGCCAAGCAACATGGCCAGATACGCAGTATTTT

j_call: TRBJ2-1
v_call: TRBV5-1
clone_size: NA
d_call: NA
cdr3_aa: CASSLDGRGSYNEQFF
cdr3_nt: TGCGCCAGCAGCTTGGACGGCAGGGGTTCCTACAATGAGCAGTTCTTC

j_call: TRBJ2-1
v_call: TRBV20-1
clone_size: NA
d_call: NA
cdr3_aa: CSARALLEQFF
cdr3_nt: TGCAGTGCTAGAGCTTTACTTGAGCAGTTCTTC

j_call: TRBJ1-2
v_call: TRBV7-2
clone_size: NA
d_call: NA
cdr3_aa: CASSLAAGKAYGYTF
cdr3_nt: TGTGCCAGCAGCTTAGCTGCAGGGAAGGCCTATGGCTACACCTTC

j_call: TRBJ1-5
v_call: TRBV28
clone_size: NA
d_call: NA
cdr3_aa: CASSLQGQPQHF
cdr3_nt: TGTGCCAGCAGTCTACAGGGTCAGCCCCAGCATTTT

j_call: TRBJ2-1
v_call: TRBV6-5
clone_size: NA
d_call: NA
cdr3_aa: CASRGRLEQFF
cdr3_nt: TGTGCCAGCAGGGGGCGACTTGAGCAGTTCTTC

j_call: TRBJ1-2
v_call: TRBV10-2
clone_size: NA
d_call: NA
cdr3_aa: CASRRPPEGYTF
cdr3_nt: TGCGCCAGCAGGCGGCCCCCGGAGGGCTACACCTTC

j_call: TRBJ1-2
v_call: TRBV4-3
clone_size: NA
d_call: NA
cdr3_aa: CASSLTKGTVGYTF
cdr3_nt: TGCGCCAGCAGCCTCACCAAGGGGACTGTTGGCTACACCTTC

j_call: TRBJ1-5
v_call: TRBV6-5
clone_size: NA
d_call: TRBD1
cdr3_aa: CASSRTGTGSQPQHF
cdr3_nt: TGTGCCAGCAGTCGAACCGGGACAGGGAGTCAGCCCCAGCATTTT

j_call: TRBJ2-1
v_call: TRBV28
clone_size: NA
d_call: NA
cdr3_aa: CASSLTGPAGRNEQFF
cdr3_nt: TGTGCCAGCAGTTTAACCGGTCCGGCAGGGAGGAACGAGCAGTTCTTC

j_call: TRBJ1-1
v_call: TRBV15
clone_size: NA
d_call: TRBD1
cdr3_aa: CATSQDRGGTEAFF
cdr3_nt: TGTGCCACCAGCCAAGACAGGGGCGGCACTGAAGCTTTCTTT

j_call: TRBJ1-2
v_call: TRBV4-1
clone_size: NA
d_call: NA
cdr3_aa: CASSQVGAVNYGYTF
cdr3_nt: TGCGCCAGCAGCCAAGTGGGGGCAGTTAACTATGGCTACACCTTC

j_call: TRBJ1-1
v_call: TRBV18
clone_size: NA
d_call: TRBD1
cdr3_aa: CATMGQMNTEAFF
cdr3_nt: TGTGCCACCATGGGACAGATGAACACTGAAGCTTTCTTT

j_call: TRBJ1-1
v_call: TRBV15
clone_size: NA
d_call: NA
cdr3_aa: CATSPQRGTEAFF
cdr3_nt: TGTGCCACCAGCCCCCAGAGGGGGACTGAAGCTTTCTTT

j_call: TRBJ2-7
v_call: TRBV2
clone_size: NA
d_call: NA
cdr3_aa: CASFTRNEQYF
cdr3_nt: TGTGCCAGCTTCACTAGAAACGAGCAGTACTTC

j_call: TRBJ1-2
v_call: TRBV4-1
clone_size: few
d_call: NA
cdr3_aa: CASSQLQFYGYTF
cdr3_nt: TGCGCCAGCAGCCAACTACAGTTCTATGGCTACACCTTC

j_call: TRBJ2-2
v_call: TRBV19
clone_size: few
d_call: NA
cdr3_aa: CASRVPGLENTGELFF
cdr3_nt: TGTGCCAGTAGGGTCCCAGGGTTAGAGAACACCGGGGAGCTGTTTTTT